The next 10 T cell receptor beta chains were all read from a single sample in a study of CD4 T cells in relation to SARS-CoV-2 and coronaviruses. No antigen is known for these receptors. Assay: immunoSEQ multiplex PCR; the TCRdb copy retains only in-frame clones and omits some. The sample consists of 17,000 or so clones, approximately 80% of them appearing once. Unexposed donor CD4+ T cells date from 2011-2018, before the COVID-19 pandemic. After 10 to 11 days of culture, CD4+ T cells were isolated. The material sequenced was CD4+ T cells from PBMCs, cultured in vitro. The receptors were gathered from a human donor in good health.

The chain employs TRBV12-5 and TRBJ1-1; D is perhaps TRBD1 (6 bases). Germline V gene data show CDR1 as LGHNT and CDR2 as FRNRAP. The CDR3 is 13 amino acids. V was clipped by 5 bases and J by 5 bases, with 12 bases between them. DNA for the CDR3: TGTGCTAGTGGTGAGGGGGGGCGGACTGAAGCTTTCTTT. This translates into CASGEGGRTEAFF.

This rearrangement joins TRBV5-1 to TRBJ1-4; weak D call: TRBD1 (6 bases). Per germline, CDR1 SGHRS and CDR2 YFSETQ. This CDR3 comprises 14 residues. V shed 4 bases and J shed 4 bases, with 11 bases lying between them. The CDR3 loop reads CASSAGHSNEKLFF. The CDR3 bases are TGCGCCAGCAGCGCGGGACACAGTAATGAAAAACTGTTTTTT.

The rearrangement links TRBV3-1 (or the pseudogene TRBV3-2) to TRBJ2-3, with TRBD2 identical over 9 bases. The CDR3 is 16 amino acids. Trimming at V came to 1 base and at J to 6 bases, leaving 8 bases not matched to a gene. Germline values: CDR1 LGHDT, CDR2 YNNKEL (reference sequence). DNA of the CDR3: TGTGCCAGCAGCCAAGTTAGCGGGAGCCCGCGGGATACGCAGTATTTT. This sequence encodes CASSQVSGSPRDTQYF.

The CDR3 DNA reads as TGTGCCAGTAGATCGACAGGGGCTAATGAAAAACTGTTTTTT. Amino acids: CASRSTGANEKLFF. This sequence joins TRBV19 and TRBJ1-4; 8 nucleotides align to TRBD1. Trimming took 6 bases from V and 3 from J; bases not matched to a gene: 3. CDR3 length equals 14 residues. CDR1 is LNHDA, CDR2 SQIVND, per germline (reference sequence).

The J gene is TRBJ2-1, the V gene TRBV5-1; 7 positions match TRBD2. Unmatched junction bases numbered 5, after V lost 0 bases and J lost 2 bases. The germline V gene encodes CDR1 SGHRS and CDR2 YFSETQ. CDR3 length: 16 residues. CDR3 DNA sequence: TGCGCCAGCAGCTTGGAGGCGGGAGAAACCTACAATGAGCAGTTCTTC. The encoded protein is CASSLEAGETYNEQFF.

V and J are TRBV28 and TRBJ2-7; 8 positions match TRBD2. From germline, CDR1 is MDHEN and CDR2 SYDVKM. The CDR3 is 14 amino acids. After removal of 5 bases from V and 2 bases from J, the junction contained 5 bases not matched to a gene. CDR3 protein: CASSPPAGAYEQYF. The CDR3 nucleotides read TGTGCCAGCAGTCCCCCAGCGGGGGCCTACGAGCAGTACTTC.

The chain uses TRBV4-2 and TRBJ2-3; D gene uncertain. There are 15 residues in the CDR3. The germline CDR1 and CDR2 sequences are LGHNA and YNFKEQ. Trimming stripped 0 bases from V and 3 bases from J, with 10 bases between. The CDR3: CASSQDVVVTDTQYF. The CDR3 DNA sequence: TGTGCCAGCAGCCAAGATGTGGTAGTTACAGATACGCAGTATTTT.

The rearrangement links TRBV30 to TRBJ2-1; the match to TRBD2 covers 10 bases. After removal of 4 bases from V and 3 bases from J, the junction contained 12 bases not matched to a gene. CDR3 size: 17 residues. Germline V lookup: CDR1 GTSNPN, CDR2 SVGIG (reference sequence). CDR3 sequence: CAWTSKGGLASYNEQFF. The CDR3 DNA follows: TGTGCCTGGACCTCCAAGGGGGGACTAGCGAGCTACAATGAGCAGTTCTTC.

This clone rates as large. This chain uses TRBV20-1 with TRBJ1-2, with D possibly TRBD1 on 5 matching bases. V lost 3 bases and J lost 13, with 15 bases in between. The CDR3 consists of 11 residues. Germline CDR1 and CDR2: DFQATT and SNEGSKA (reference sequence). The CDR3 bases are TGCAGTGCTAGCTCCGGGACGACGGGCACCTTC. The encoded protein is CSASSGTTGTF.

V gene TRBV19 combines with J gene TRBJ2-2; D remains unclear. Trimming removed 4 bases at V and 3 bases at J, with 6 bases between. Germline V lookup: CDR1 LNHDA, CDR2 SQIVND (reference sequence). This CDR3 is 13 amino acids long. The CDR3 region is CASSSQYTGELFF. The CDR3 DNA sequence: TGTGCCAGTAGTAGTCAGTACACCGGGGAGCTGTTTTTT.